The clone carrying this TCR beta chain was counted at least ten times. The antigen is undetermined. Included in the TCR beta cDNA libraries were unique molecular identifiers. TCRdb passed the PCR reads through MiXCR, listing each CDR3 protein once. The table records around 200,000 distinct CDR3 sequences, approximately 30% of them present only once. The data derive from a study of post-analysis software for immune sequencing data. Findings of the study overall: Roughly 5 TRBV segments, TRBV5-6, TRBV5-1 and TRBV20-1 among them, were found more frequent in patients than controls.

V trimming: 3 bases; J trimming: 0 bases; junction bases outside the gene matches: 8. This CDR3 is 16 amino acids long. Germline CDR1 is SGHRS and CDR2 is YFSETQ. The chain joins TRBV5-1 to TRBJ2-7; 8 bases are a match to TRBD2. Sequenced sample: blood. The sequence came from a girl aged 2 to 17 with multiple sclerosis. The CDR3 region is CASSSIAGPSSYEQYF. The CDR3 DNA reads TGCGCCAGCAGCTCGATAGCGGGACCGAGCTCCTACGAGCAGTACTTC.